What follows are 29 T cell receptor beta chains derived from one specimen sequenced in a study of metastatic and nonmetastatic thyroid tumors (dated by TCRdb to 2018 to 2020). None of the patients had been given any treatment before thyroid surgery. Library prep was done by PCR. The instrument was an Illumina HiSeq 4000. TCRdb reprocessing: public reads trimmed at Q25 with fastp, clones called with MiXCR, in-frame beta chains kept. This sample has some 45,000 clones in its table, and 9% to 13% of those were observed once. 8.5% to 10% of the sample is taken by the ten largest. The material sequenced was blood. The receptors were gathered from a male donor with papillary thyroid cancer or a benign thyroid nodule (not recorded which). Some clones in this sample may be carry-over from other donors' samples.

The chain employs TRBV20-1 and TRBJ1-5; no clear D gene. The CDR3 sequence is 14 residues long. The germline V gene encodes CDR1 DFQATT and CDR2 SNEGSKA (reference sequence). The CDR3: CSHTGNGGNQPQHF. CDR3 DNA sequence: TGCAGCCATACGGGGAATGGCGGGAATCAGCCCCAGCATTTT.

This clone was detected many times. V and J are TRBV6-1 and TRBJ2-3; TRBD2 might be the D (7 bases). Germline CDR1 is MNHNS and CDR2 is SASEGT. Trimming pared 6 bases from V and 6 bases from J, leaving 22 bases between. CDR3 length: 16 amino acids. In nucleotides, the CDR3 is TGTGCCAGCAGCTGGGGGGGCGCAGGGGTGGAGGATACGCAGTATTTT. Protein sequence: CASSWGGAGVEDTQYF.

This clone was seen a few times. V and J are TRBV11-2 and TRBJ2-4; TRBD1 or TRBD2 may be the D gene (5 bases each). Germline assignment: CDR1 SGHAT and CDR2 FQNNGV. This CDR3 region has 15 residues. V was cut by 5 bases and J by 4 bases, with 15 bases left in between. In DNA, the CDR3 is TGTGCCAGCAGCCCTCTCGGGGCCGGTAAAAACATTCAGTACTTC. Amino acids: CASSPLGAGKNIQYF.

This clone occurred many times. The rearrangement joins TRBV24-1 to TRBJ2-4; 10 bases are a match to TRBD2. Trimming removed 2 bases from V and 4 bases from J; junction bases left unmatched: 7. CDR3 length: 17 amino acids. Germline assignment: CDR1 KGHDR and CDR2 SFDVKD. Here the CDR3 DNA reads TGTGCCACCAGTGATTACGGAAGCGGGAGGGTGAAAAACATTCAGTACTTC. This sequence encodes CATSDYGSGRVKNIQYF.

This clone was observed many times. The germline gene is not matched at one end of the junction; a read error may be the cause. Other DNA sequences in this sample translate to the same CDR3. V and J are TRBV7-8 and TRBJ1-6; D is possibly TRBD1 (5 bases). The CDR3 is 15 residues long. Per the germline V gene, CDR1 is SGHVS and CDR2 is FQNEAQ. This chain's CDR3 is CASSLEQGLNSPLHF. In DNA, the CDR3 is TGTGCCAGTAGCTTAGAGCAGGGTTTAAATTCACCCCTCCACTTT. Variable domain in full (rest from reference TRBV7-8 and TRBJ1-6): GAGVSQSPRYKVAKRGQDVALRCDPISGHVSLFWYQQALGQGPEFLTYFQNEAQLDKSGLPSDRFFAERPEGSVSTLKIQRTQQEDSAVYLCASSLEQGLNSPLHFGNGTRLTVT.

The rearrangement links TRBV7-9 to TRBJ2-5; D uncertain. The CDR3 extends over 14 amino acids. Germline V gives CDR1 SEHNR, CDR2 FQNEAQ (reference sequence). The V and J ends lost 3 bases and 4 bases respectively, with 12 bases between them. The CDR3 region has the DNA TGTGCCAGCAGCTTTCAGGACGGAGTAGAGACCCAGTACTTC. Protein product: CASSFQDGVETQYF.

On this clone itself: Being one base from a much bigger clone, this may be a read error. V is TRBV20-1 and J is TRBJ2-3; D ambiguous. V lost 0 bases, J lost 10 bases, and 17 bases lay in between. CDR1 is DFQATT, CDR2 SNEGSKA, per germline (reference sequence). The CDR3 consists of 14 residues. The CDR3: CSARDPVGWDAQYF. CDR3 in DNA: TGCAGTGCTAGAGACCCCGTAGGGTGGGATGCGCAGTATTTT.

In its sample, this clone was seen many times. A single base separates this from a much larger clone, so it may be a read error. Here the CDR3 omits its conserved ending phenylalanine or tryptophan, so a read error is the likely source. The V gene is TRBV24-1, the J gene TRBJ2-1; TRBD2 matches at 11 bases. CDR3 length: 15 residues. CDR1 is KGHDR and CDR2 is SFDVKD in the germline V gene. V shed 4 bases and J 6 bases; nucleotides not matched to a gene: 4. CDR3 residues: CATSESGTSGNEQFL. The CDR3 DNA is TGTGCCACCAGTGAGTCCGGGACTAGCGGCAATGAGCAGTTCCTC.

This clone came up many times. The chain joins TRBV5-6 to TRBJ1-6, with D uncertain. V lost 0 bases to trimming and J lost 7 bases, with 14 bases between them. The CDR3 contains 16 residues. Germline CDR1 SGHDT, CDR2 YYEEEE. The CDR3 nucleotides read TGTGCCAGCAGCTTGGCCGGGGTCGGACCGAATTCACCCCTCCACTTT. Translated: CASSLAGVGPNSPLHF.

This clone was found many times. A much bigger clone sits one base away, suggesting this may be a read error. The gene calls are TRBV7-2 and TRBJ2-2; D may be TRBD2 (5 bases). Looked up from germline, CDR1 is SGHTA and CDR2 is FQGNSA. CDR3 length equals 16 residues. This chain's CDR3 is CASSLASLQNTGKLFF. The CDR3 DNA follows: TGTGCCAGCAGCTTAGCTAGCCTCCAAAACACCGGGAAGCTGTTTTTT.

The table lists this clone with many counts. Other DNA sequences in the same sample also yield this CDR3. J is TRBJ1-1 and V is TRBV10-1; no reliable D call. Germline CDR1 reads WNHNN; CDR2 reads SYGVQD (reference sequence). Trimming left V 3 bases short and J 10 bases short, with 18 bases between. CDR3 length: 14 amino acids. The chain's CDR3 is CASSEFPGGLGAFF. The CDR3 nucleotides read TGCGCCAGCAGTGAATTCCCCGGCGGGCTCGGAGCTTTCTTT.

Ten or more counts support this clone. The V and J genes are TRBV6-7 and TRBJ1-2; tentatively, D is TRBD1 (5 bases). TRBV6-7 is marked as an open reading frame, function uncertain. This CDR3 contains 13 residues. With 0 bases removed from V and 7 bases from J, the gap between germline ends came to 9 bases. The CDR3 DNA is TGTGCCAGCAGTTACTCGGACAACGGTGGCTACACCTTC. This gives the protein CASSYSDNGGYTF.

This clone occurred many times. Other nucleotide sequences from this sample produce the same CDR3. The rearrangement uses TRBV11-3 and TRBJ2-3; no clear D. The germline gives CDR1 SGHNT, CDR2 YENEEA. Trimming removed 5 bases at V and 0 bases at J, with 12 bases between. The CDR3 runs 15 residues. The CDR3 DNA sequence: TGTGCCAGCAGCCGACGACTGACTAGCACAGATACGCAGTATTTT. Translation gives CASSRRLTSTDTQYF.

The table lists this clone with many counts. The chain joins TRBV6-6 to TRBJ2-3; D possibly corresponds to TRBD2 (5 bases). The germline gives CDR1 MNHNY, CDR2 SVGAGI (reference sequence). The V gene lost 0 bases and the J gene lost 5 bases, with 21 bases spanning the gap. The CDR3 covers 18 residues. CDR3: CASSYSTRPERAGDTQYF. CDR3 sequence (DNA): TGTGCCAGCAGTTACTCGACCAGACCTGAGAGGGCGGGAGATACGCAGTATTTT.

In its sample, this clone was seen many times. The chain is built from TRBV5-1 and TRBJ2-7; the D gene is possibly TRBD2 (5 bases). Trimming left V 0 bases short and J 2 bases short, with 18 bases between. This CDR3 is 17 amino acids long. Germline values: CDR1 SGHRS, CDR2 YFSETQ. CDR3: CASSLEFGLAPTYEQYF. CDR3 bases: TGCGCCAGCAGCTTGGAGTTCGGCCTAGCCCCTACCTACGAGCAGTACTTC.

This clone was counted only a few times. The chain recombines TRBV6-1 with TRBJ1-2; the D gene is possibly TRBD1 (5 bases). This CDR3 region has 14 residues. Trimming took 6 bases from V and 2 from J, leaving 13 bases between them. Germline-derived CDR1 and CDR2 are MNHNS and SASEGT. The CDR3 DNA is TGTGCCAGCAGGGAAACAGGCTCAAACTATGGCTACACCTTC. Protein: CASRETGSNYGYTF.

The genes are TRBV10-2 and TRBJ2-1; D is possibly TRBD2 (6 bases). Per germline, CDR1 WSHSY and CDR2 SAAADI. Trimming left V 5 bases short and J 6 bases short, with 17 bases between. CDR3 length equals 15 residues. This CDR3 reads CASSYYGGPGNEQFF. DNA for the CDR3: TGCGCCAGCAGTTATTATGGAGGGCCGGGCAATGAGCAGTTCTTC.

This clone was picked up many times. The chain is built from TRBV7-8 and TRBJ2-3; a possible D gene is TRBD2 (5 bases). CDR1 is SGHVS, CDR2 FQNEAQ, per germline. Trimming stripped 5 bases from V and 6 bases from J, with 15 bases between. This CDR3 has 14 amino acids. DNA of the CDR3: TGTGCCAGCAGCCGAGGTATGGGCGGGGATACGCAGTATTTT. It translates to CASSRGMGGDTQYF.

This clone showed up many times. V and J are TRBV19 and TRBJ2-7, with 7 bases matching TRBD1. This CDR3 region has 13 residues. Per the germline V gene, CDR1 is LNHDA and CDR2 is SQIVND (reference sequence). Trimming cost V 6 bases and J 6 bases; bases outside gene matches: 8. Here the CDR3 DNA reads TGTGCCAGTAGGTATGGGACAGCCGGCGAGCAGTACTTC. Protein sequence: CASRYGTAGEQYF.

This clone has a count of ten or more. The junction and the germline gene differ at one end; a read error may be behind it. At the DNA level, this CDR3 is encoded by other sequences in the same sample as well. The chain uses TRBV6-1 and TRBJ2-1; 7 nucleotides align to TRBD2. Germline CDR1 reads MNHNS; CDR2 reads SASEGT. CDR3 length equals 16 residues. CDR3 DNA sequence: TGTGCCAGCAGTGAAGCCTCGGGACTATCCTATAATGAGCAGTTCTTC. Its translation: CASSEASGLSYNEQFF.

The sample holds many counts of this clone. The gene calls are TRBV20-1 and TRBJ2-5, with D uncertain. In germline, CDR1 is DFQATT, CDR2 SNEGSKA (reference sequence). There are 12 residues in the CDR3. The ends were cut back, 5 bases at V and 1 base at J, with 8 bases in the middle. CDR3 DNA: TGCAGTGCTGGACGGGCCCAAGAGACCCAGTACTTC. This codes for CSAGRAQETQYF.

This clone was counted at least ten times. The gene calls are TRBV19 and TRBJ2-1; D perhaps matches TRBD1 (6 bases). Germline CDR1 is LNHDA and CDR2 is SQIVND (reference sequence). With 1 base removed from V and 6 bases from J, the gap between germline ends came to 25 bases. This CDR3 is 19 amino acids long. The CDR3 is CASSIGGGRFISGLNEQFF. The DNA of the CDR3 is TGTGCCAGTAGTATAGGAGGGGGTCGTTTTATATCAGGGCTCAATGAGCAGTTCTTC.

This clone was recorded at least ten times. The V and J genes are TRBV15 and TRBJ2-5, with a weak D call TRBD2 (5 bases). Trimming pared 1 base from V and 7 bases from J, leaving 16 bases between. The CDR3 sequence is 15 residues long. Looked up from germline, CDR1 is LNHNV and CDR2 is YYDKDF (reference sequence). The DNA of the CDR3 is TGTGCCACCAGCAGAGTGGACTCGTTCGTAGCGACCCAGTACTTC. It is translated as CATSRVDSFVATQYF.

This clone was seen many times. Here the CDR3 reads CASSPHGPGIGEQYF. As DNA, the CDR3 is TGTGCCAGCAGCCCTCACGGTCCAGGGATTGGCGAGCAGTACTTC. The chain combines TRBV7-9 with TRBJ2-7; TRBD1 might be the D (5 bases). V shed 5 bases and J shed 6 bases, with 20 bases lying between them. The CDR3 length is 15 residues. CDR1 is SEHNR and CDR2 is FQNEAQ in the germline V gene (reference sequence).

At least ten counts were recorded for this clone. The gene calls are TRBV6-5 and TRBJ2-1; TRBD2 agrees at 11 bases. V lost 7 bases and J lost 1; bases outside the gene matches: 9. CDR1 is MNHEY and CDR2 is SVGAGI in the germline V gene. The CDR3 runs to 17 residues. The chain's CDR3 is CASTLSGRAISYNEQFF. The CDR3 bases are TGTGCCAGCACCCTTAGCGGGAGGGCCATTTCCTACAATGAGCAGTTCTTC.

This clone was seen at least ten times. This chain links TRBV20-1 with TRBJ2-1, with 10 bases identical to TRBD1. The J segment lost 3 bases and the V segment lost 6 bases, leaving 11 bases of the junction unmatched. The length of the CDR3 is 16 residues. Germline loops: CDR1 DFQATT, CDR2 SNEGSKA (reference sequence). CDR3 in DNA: TGCAGTGCCTTTCCTCTGGGACAGGGGATCTACAATGAGCAGTTCTTC. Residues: CSAFPLGQGIYNEQFF.

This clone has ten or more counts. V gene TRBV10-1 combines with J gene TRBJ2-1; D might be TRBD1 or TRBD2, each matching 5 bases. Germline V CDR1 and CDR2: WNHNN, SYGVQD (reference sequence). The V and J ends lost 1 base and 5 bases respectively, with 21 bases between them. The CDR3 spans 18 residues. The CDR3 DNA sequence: TGCGCCAGCAGTGAGTGGTCCGAACCGGGACGTGTAAACAATGAGCAGTTCTTC. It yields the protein CASSEWSEPGRVNNEQFF.

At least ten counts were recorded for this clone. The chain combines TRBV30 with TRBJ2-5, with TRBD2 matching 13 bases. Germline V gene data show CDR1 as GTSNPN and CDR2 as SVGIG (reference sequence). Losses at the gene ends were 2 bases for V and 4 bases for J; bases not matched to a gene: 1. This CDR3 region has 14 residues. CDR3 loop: CAWSRTSGRETQYF. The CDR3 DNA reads TGTGCCTGGAGTAGGACTAGCGGGAGAGAGACCCAGTACTTC.

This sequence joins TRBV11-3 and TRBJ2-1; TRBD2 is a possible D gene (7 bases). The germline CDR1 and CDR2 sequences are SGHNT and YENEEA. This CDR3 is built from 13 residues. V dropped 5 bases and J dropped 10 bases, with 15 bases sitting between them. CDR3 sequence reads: CASSPRGDYEQFF. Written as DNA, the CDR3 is TGTGCCAGCAGCCCAAGGGGGGACTACGAGCAGTTCTTC.